This T cell receptor (beta chain) appears in the sequencing data of a study of T cells in Graves' hyperthyroidism and ophthalmopathy. Study-wide findings and caveats: The majority of expanded thyroid clonotypes above 0.001 also appeared in blood.

Notes on this clonotype: What it recognizes is unknown.

The source material, RNA transcripts, was used to amplify TCR beta CDR3 regions. When the TCR CDR3 underwent first-round RT-PCR, the HTBI primer set was used. MiXCR, run by TCRdb on the multiplex PCR reads, gives a single entry per CDR3 protein. The table includes some 350,000 distinct CDR3 sequences, just under 25% detected once. Germline CDR1 and CDR2: SEHNR and FQNEAQ (reference sequence). V was pared by 4 bases and J by 7 bases, with 8 bases between. This CDR3 is 11 amino acids long. This sample holds PBMCs from about 9.3 ml fresh peripheral blood. Source material: blood. The chain recombines TRBV7-9 with TRBJ2-7; D is ambiguous. The receptor was isolated from a man between 45 and 60 years old with Graves' hyperthyroidism. In DNA form, the CDR3 reads TGTGCCAGCAGCTCGCTAGTAGAGCAGTACTTC. Translated: CASSSLVEQYF.